This TCR beta chain was captured by sequencing in a study of T cell changes during pregnancy in multiple sclerosis. Assay used: immunoSEQ multiplex PCR; TCRdb lists only in-frame clones, some missing. Altogether about 35,000 clones are present, over 85% being singletons, with the ten largest covering 3.5%. This clone was counted a single time. The CDR3 has 15 amino acids. The germline V gene encodes CDR1 SGHDN and CDR2 FVKESK. The V end was cut by 2 bases, the J end by 1 base, with 11 bases between. The sample consisted of CD8+ T cells from peripheral blood mononuclear cells, taken in the third trimester of pregnancy. This rearrangement joins TRBV14 to TRBJ1-1; D possibly corresponds to TRBD1 (5 bases). The sequence was collected from a female donor with multiple sclerosis, enrolled in a pregnancy study. CDR3 loop: CASSQIGGGNTEAFF. CDR3 in DNA: TGTGCCAGCAGCCAAATCGGGGGGGGGAACACTGAAGCTTTCTTT.